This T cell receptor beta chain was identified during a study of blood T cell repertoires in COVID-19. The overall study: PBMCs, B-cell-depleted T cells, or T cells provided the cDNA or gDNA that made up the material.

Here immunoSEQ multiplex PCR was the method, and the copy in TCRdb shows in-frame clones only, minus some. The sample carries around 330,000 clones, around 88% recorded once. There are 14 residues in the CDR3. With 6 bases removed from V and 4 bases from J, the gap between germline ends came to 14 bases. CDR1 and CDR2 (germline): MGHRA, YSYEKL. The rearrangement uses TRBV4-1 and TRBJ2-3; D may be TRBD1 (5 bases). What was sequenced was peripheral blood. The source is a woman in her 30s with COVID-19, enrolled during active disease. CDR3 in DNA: TGCGCCAGCAGGGGCAGGGCCGGGTCAGATACGCAGTATTTT. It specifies CASRGRAGSDTQYF.